A single sample gave rise to the 5 T cell receptor beta chains below, sequenced in a study of blood T cell repertoires in COVID-19. TCRdb's copy holds only in-frame clones and misses some; the assay was immunoSEQ multiplex PCR. The sample lists hundreds of thousands of clones, around 90% occurring once. The sequencing input was PBMCs or T cells enriched from blood (not recorded which). These receptors were collected from a woman in her forties with acute COVID-19.

This chain connects TRBV5-4 to TRBJ2-3; TRBD1 might be the D (6 bases). Trimming pared 4 bases from V and 6 bases from J, leaving 12 bases between. CDR1 is SGHNT, CDR2 YYREEE, per germline (reference sequence). The CDR3 has 13 residues. CDR3 amino acids: CASSPDRMDTQYF. In DNA, the CDR3 is TGTGCCAGCAGCCCCGACAGGATGGATACGCAGTATTTT.

A few counts support this clone. The rearrangement joins TRBV29-1 to TRBJ1-2; D uncertain. The CDR3 covers 12 residues. Trimming took 4 bases from V and 4 from J, leaving 10 bases between them. Germline V gene sequence: CDR1 SQVTM, CDR2 ANQGSEA. In nucleotides, the CDR3 is TGCAGCGTTGCGGGAGGCGTCTATGGCTACACCTTC. It is translated as CSVAGGVYGYTF.

The chain links TRBV9 to TRBJ2-5; 11 bases map to TRBD2. V shed 4 bases and J 1 base; nucleotides not matched to a gene: 9. This CDR3 comprises 17 residues. Germline V lookup: CDR1 SGDLS, CDR2 YYNGEE. The CDR3 DNA follows: TGTGCCAGCAGCCCACGAACCGGGACTAGCGGCCAAGAGACCCAGTACTTC. Its translation: CASSPRTGTSGQETQYF.

As regards this clone: Different DNA sequences within this sample yield the same CDR3. The J gene is TRBJ1-1, the V gene TRBV12-3 or TRBV12-4; maybe TRBD1 (5 bases). The CDR3 has 13 residues. The V end lost 5 bases, the J end lost 1 base, and 8 bases lay between the germline ends. The CDR3 sequence: CASSLTGNTEAFF. CDR3 nucleotides: TGTGCCAGCAGTCTAACAGGGAACACTGAAGCTTTCTTT.

The chain is built from TRBV5-1 and TRBJ1-4; a possible D gene is TRBD1 (5 bases). Germline CDR1 and CDR2: SGHRS and YFSETQ. V was pared by 0 bases and J by 7 bases, with 16 bases between. The CDR3 length is 16 residues. DNA for the CDR3: TGCGCCAGCAGCTTGGTCAGCGGGGGTGGAGGTGAAAAACTGTTTTTT. Protein: CASSLVSGGGGEKLFF.